The 10 T cell receptor beta chains reported below all come from one sample, sequenced in a study of shared clonotypes between healthy human individuals. This table comes from immunoSEQ multiplex PCR, and its TCRdb copy is limited to in-frame clones, with some not included. The sample includes some 1,900,000 clones, about 95% of them seen just once. CD8 cells classed as naive were CD45RO-negative and positively selected for CCR7, excluding terminally differentiated effector memory CD45RA+ cells. Specimen: naive CD8+ T cells sorted from blood. Every receptor here comes from a man younger than 30 in good health.

V and J are TRBV27 and TRBJ1-5, with 7 bases matching TRBD1. This CDR3 is built from 20 residues. With 6 bases clipped from V and 0 bases from J, the junction kept 20 bases outside the gene matches. The V gene's germline CDR1 is MNHEY and CDR2 SMNVEV (reference sequence). CDR3 coding DNA: TGTGCCAGCAGCCATCGGGGGGGGGACAGCGCAACCGTTAGCAATCAGCCCCAGCATTTT. This translates into CASSHRGGDSATVSNQPQHF.

The gene calls are TRBV14 and TRBJ1-1, with D unclear. V shed 0 bases and J shed 1 base, with 12 bases lying between them. Germline CDR1 is SGHDN and CDR2 is FVKESK. The CDR3 is 16 residues long. CDR3 sequence: CASSQEGTRQNTEAFF. The CDR3, as DNA: TGTGCCAGCAGCCAAGAAGGAACCCGACAGAACACTGAAGCTTTCTTT.

Note on this clone: Other nucleotide sequences in the sample specify the same CDR3. The CDR3 here is CASSLVRGQETQYF. In DNA, the CDR3 is TGTGCCAGCAGCTTAGTGCGGGGGCAAGAGACCCAGTACTTC. The J gene is TRBJ2-5, the V gene TRBV7-9; TRBD2 matches at 7 bases. V lost 1 base, J lost 2 bases, and 1 base stayed unmatched. CDR3 size: 14 residues. Germline CDR1 and CDR2: SEHNR and FQNEAQ (reference sequence).

This clone was counted once. The chain carries TRBV11-2 and TRBJ2-4; a possible D gene is TRBD1 (5 bases). Germline assignment: CDR1 SGHAT and CDR2 FQNNGV. Trimming stripped 8 bases from V and 5 bases from J, with 19 bases between. This CDR3 region has 15 residues. The CDR3 DNA reads as TGTGCCAGCTCATTTTCAGGGAACTCCGAAAACATTCAGTACTTC. It translates to CASSFSGNSENIQYF. The full variable domain, with the rest looked up from reference TRBV11-2 and TRBJ2-4, is EAGVAQSPRYKIIEKRQSVAFWCNPISGHATLYWYQQILGQGPKLLIQFQNNGVVDDSQLPKDRFSAERLKGVDSTLKIQPAKLEDSAVYLCASSFSGNSENIQYFGAGTRLSVL.

The J gene is TRBJ2-1, the V gene TRBV6-6; D is unresolved. V was shortened by 0 bases and J by 4 bases, with 13 bases between the two germline ends. Germline V lookup: CDR1 MNHNY, CDR2 SVGAGI (reference sequence). The CDR3 consists of 16 residues. The CDR3 bases are TGTGCCAGCAGTTACTCGAAACGTGATAGGTACAATGAGCAGTTCTTC. Protein product: CASSYSKRDRYNEQFF.

This sequence joins TRBV4-3 and TRBJ1-3; D is unclear. V lost 0 bases and J 1 base, leaving 7 bases between the germline ends. The germline V gene encodes CDR1 LGHNA and CDR2 YSLEER. CDR3 length: 15 residues. The CDR3 DNA reads as TGCGCCAGCAGCCAAGACTTGGATTCTGGAAACACCATATATTTT. Translation: CASSQDLDSGNTIYF.

This clone occurred once. The chain carries TRBV4-1 and TRBJ2-3; D remains unclear. Germline V gene data show CDR1 as MGHRA and CDR2 as YSYEKL. Between the trimmed V and J ends, which lost 0 bases and 2 bases, there was a span of 9 bases. This CDR3 spans 15 amino acids. The CDR3 nucleotides read TGCGCCAGCAGCCAAGATGTCCTCCTCACAGATACGCAGTATTTT. It encodes CASSQDVLLTDTQYF.

This clone occurred once. The chain uses TRBV30 and TRBJ2-5; TRBD1 aligns across 8 bases. V shed 1 base and J 5 bases; nucleotides not matched to a gene: 3. This CDR3 comprises 13 residues. Per germline, CDR1 GTSNPN and CDR2 SVGIG (reference sequence). The CDR3 coding sequence is TGTGCCTGGAGTGCAGGGGGCGGGGAGACCCAGTACTTC. Residues: CAWSAGGGETQYF. Using reference TRBV30 and TRBJ2-5 for the parts outside the CDR3, the full variable domain is SQTIHQWPATLVQPVGSPLSLECTVEGTSNPNLYWYRQAAGRGLQLLFYSVGIGQISSEVPQNLSASRPQDRQFILSSKKLLLSDSGFYLCAWSAGGGETQYFGPGTRLLVL.

On this clone: One end of the junction fails to match germline, which may point to a read error. This chain links TRBV4-1 with TRBJ2-7; D call uncertain. Germline CDR1 and CDR2: MGHRA and YSYEKL. The CDR3 runs to 14 residues. The CDR3 DNA reads TGCGCCAGCACCCAAGCTATGAGCTCCTACGAGCAGTACTTC. Protein product: CASTQAMSSYEQYF.

J is TRBJ2-5 and V is TRBV13, with D perhaps matching TRBD1 (5 bases). The V end was cut by 4 bases, the J end by 4 bases, with 7 bases between. The CDR3 spans 12 residues. The germline gives CDR1 PRHDT, CDR2 FYEKMQ (reference sequence). The CDR3 coding sequence is TGTGCCAGCAGCTCCGACAGAGAGACCCAGTACTTC. It specifies CASSSDRETQYF.